What follows are 3 T cell receptor beta chains derived from one specimen sequenced in a study of identical twins. TCRdb passed the 5' RACE reads through MiXCR, listing each CDR3 protein once. This sample has hundreds of thousands of distinct CDR3 sequences, with more than 20% found just once. This same sample was also taken into another study, of yellow fever vaccine responses in identical twins.

Sequenced input: CD4+ T cells sorted from blood. Receptors were obtained from a woman aged 18-29 years in good health.

This clonotype was observed a handful of times. V gene TRBV12-5 combines with J gene TRBJ1-1; TRBD1 aligns across 8 bases. The CDR3 is 16 residues long. Unmatched junction bases numbered 9, after V lost 0 bases and J lost 6 bases. In germline, CDR1 is LGHNT, CDR2 FRNRAP. The CDR3 DNA follows: TGTGCTAGTGGTTTGGTACTCCGGGACAGGATGTCTGAAGCTTTCTTT. It specifies CASGLVLRDRMSEAFF.

The chain has TRBV4-1 and TRBJ2-1; 7 positions agree with TRBD2. The CDR3 totals 19 residues. V shed 4 bases and J 7 bases; nucleotides not matched to a gene: 22. Looked up from germline, CDR1 is MGHRA and CDR2 is YSYEKL. The CDR3 DNA reads as TGCGCCAGCAGCCCGGGTGATGGGAGGCAGCGGGGCCTGTGGAATGAGCAGTTCTTC. Protein: CASSPGDGRQRGLWNEQFF.

This clonotype was found many times. This chain uses TRBV5-1 with TRBJ2-3; TRBD2 is a possible D gene (5 bases). Trimming left V 0 bases short and J 4 bases short, with 9 bases between. Per germline, CDR1 SGHRS and CDR2 YFSETQ. The CDR3 spans 14 residues. This chain's CDR3 is CASSLGLAPDTQYF. CDR3 in DNA: TGCGCCAGCAGCTTGGGGCTAGCTCCAGATACGCAGTATTTT.